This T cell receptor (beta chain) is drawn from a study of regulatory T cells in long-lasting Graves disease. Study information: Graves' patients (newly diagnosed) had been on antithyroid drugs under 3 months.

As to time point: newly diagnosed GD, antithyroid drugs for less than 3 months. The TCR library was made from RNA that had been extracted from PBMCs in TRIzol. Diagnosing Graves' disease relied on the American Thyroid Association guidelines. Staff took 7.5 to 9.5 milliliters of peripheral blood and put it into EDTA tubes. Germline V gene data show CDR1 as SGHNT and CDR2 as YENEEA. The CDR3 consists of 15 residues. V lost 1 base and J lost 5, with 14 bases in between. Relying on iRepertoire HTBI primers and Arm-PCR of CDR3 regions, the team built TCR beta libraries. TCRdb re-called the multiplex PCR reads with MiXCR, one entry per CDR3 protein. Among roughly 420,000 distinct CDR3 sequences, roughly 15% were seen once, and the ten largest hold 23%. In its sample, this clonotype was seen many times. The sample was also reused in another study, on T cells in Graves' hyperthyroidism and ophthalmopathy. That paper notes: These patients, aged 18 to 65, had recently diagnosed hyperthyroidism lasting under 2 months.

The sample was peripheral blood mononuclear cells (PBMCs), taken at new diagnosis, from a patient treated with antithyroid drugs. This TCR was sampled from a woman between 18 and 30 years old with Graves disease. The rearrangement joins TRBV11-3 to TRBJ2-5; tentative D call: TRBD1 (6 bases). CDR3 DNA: TGTGCCAGCAGCTTAGGTGTCAGGGGAGACGAGACCCAGTACTTC. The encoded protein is CASSLGVRGDETQYF.